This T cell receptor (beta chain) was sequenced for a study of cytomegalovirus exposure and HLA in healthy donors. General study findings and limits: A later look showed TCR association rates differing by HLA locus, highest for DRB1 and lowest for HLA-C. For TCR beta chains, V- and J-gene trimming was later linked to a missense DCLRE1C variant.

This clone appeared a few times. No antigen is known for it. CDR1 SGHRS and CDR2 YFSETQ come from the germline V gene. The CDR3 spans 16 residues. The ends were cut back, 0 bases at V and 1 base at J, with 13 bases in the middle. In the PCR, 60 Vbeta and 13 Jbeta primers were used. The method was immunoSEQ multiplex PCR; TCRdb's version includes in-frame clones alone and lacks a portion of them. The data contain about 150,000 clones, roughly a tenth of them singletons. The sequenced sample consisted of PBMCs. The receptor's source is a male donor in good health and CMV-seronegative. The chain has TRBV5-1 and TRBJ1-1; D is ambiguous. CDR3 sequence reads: CASSLAWGASNTEAFF. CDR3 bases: TGCGCCAGCAGCTTGGCCTGGGGAGCCTCGAACACTGAAGCTTTCTTT.